One T cell receptor beta chain is described in this entry. There is no known antigen for this receptor. Per-base quality was not reported, and no clone a single base away is much larger than it. The collaborating institutions used their own protocols to collect whole blood in K2EDTA tubes. Collaborator samples were shipped for TCRbeta analysis as frozen whole blood, isolated PBMCs, or DNA extracted from either sample type. The immunoSEQ Assay, a bias-controlled multiplex PCR, was used to amplify TCRbeta CDR3 regions from genomic DNA. Concerning the study's data processing: Nucleated cell counts per sample were estimated from amplification of reference gene primers within the assay. To quantify the absolute abundance of each unique TCRbeta CDR3 rearrangement, sequence reads were collapsed and filtered. For each sample, productive Simpson clonality was calculated by taking the square root of Simpson's diversity index across productive rearrangements. The table comes from immuneACCESS by way of TCRdb, which keeps in-frame sequences with V and J called. Part of the clones is missing from these tables; in studies checked, under half for an unresolved V gene and the rest for unknown reasons. The V and J calls and clone size are taken from that table; D and trimming were inferred from the DNA. Recorded for this sample are 55,000 to 85,000 clones; roughly nine tenths of them occurred a single time. Approximately 5% of the sample belongs to the ten largest clones.

As encoded in the germline V gene (reference sequence), CDR1 is LGHDT while CDR2 is YNNKEL. V is reduced by 1 base and J by 10 bases, leaving a spacing of 11 bases between them. The CDR3 contains 13 residues, cysteine and phenylalanine counted. The CDR3 DNA has 39 bases and is translated from base 1. This sample was taken from a study of blood T cell repertoires in COVID-19 (dated by TCRdb to about 2020). In the study overall: Samples covering the acute and convalescent phases of COVID-19 were provided by collaborators in the United States, Italy and Spain. The prospective study material was composed of cDNA or gDNA derived from T cells, B-cell-depleted T cells, or PBMCs. Deeply sampled blood TCRbeta repertoires from subjects exposed to, actively infected with, or recovered from COVID-19 were included in the dataset. A freely available public database, intended as a resource for researchers studying the immune response to SARS-CoV-2, is where the repertoires were released. Samples came from the ongoing ImmuneRACE study (first 160 participants) plus 1,254 subjects from 6 global collaborators. Nearly every sample came with metadata listing a de-identified subject ID, COVID-19 status, age in years and sex. Where HLA class I and class II types were available, the types were taken from metadata supplied by the sample provider, not from assay-based typing. The full study reports these points: How much clinical and demographic metadata was included differed by source and by participant, and the metadata was provided uncurated.

The receptor was derived from a woman aged 18-29 years with acute or convalescent COVID-19. The chain is encoded by TRBV3-1 (or the pseudogene TRBV3-2) joined to TRBJ2-1; a tentative D match to TRBD2 spans 6 bases. Material: peripheral blood. CDR3 reads: CASSQGDLQEQFF. The bases are TGTGCCAGCAGCCAAGGGGACTTACAAGAGCAGTTCTTC.